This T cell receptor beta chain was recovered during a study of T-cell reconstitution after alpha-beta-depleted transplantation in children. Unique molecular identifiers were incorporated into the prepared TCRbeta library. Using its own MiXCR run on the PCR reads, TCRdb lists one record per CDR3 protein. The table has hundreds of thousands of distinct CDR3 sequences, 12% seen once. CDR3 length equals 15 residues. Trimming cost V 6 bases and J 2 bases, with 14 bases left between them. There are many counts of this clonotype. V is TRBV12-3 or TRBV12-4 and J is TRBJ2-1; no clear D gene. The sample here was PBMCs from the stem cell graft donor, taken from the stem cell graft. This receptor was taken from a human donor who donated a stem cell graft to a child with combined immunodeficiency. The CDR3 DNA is TGTGCCAGCAGCCCCCGAGTCGGGCCCTACAATGAGCAGTTCTTC. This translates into CASSPRVGPYNEQFF.